What follows describes a single TCR beta chain. The antigen it binds to is not known. The record has no base qualities; no much larger clone is one base away. Preparation of the library involved 5' RACE. For sequencing, an Illumina HiSeq 2500 was employed. A second PCR of roughly 7 to 12 cycles was run with a J-beta primer mix and a sample-barcoded 5' primer. Each TCR beta cDNA molecule received a unique molecular identifier from a template-switch 5' adaptor carrying 12 random nucleotides. Each sample yielded at least 3 million CDR3-containing paired-end reads. The Mint cDNA synthesis kit, primed by a TRBC-specific oligonucleotide, was used to synthesize first-strand cDNA from all RNA. Following uracil-DNA glycosylase treatment, a first 18-cycle PCR with universal primers M1SS and BC2_uni_R was performed on all cDNA. The paper's processing steps were these. Each sample was normalized by randomly selecting 1 million high-quality reads, each carrying a distinct molecular identifier. Reads with shared molecular identifiers were discarded instead of being binned into consensus sequences. MiTCR, run with a Q25 quality threshold and the strictest error-elimination algorithm, handled CDR3 identification, clonotype clustering and error correction. Lower-bound total TCR beta diversity was estimated with a nonparametric unseen species model using Euler transformation. TCRdb took the public reads, trimmed them with fastp at Q25, ran MiXCR for clone calling and kept in-frame beta chains. A single entry per CDR3 protein holds the most common genes and DNA from its merged rows. Clone size and V and J calls follow TCRdb, not the original study. The sample table contains 1,100,000 or so distinct CDR3 sequences; only one count was recorded for 35% to 50% of them. The top ten clonotypes cover approximately 20% of the sample.

The germline V gene gives CDR1 as SGHTA and CDR2 as FQGNSA. From cysteine to phenylalanine, the CDR3 is 13 amino acids long. The sequence is cut down to CDR3 DNA, 39 bases in frame from base 1. Trimming leaves V shorter by 2 bases and J shorter by 5 bases, with the junction holding 2 bases beyond the gene matches. The data derive from a study of blood T cells in healthy people across ages (dated by TCRdb to between 2014 and 2017). Regarding the research as a whole: In model experiments, template switching captured about one uniquely barcoded TCR beta cDNA molecule for every two T cells. Using deep sequencing normalized with unique cDNA molecular identifiers, the study measured how TCR beta repertoire diversity changes with age. Donors were grouped into four age groups: young (average 16 years), middle-aged (approximately 41), aged (around 62) and long-lived (over 80). To avoid experimental bias, donors of different ages were randomly spread across the sequencing lanes. Using the same blood draw, the study looked at two additional independent replicas of 1 million unique cDNA reads for two donors, one aged 18 to 30 and the other aged 80 or older. What the research found in general, with its limitations: Observed TCR beta diversity per million T cells fell roughly linearly with age, and a significant reduction was already apparent by age about 38. Because profiling used bulk unsorted PBMCs, naive and antigen-experienced compartments could not be compared conclusively. A strong correlation was found between observed TCR beta diversity and the percentage of naive T cells measured by flow cytometry. Compared with the aged group, the long-lived group had more naive CD4+ T cells, fewer expanded clones and increased TCR diversity, a pattern suggesting age selection. Because donor CMV infection status was unknown, age-related changes in expanded clonotypes were potentially confounded. Estimates of total diversity from one million sequenced T cells were regarded as lower bounds and underestimates.

Systemically healthy Caucasian individuals from Russia, roughly 40 in total and aged about 6 to 95 years, were included as donors. Each donor gave about 9.2 milliliters of peripheral blood, drawn into EDTA-treated Vacutainer tubes. Ficoll-Paque density-gradient centrifugation was used to isolate PBMCs, with at least 6.5 million per sample. Trizol reagent was used to extract total RNA from PBMCs, with at least 6 micrograms per sample. For every donor, flow cytometry on a PBMC aliquot measured the percentage of naive CD45RAhigh/CD27high T cells. This clonotype was obtained from an older woman in good health. The material sequenced was blood. The V gene is TRBV7-2 and the J gene is TRBJ2-5; 7 of the junction bases match TRBD2. The DNA reads TGTGCCAGCAGCTTAAAGCGGGGCGAGACCCAGTACTTC. It is translated as CASSLKRGETQYF.